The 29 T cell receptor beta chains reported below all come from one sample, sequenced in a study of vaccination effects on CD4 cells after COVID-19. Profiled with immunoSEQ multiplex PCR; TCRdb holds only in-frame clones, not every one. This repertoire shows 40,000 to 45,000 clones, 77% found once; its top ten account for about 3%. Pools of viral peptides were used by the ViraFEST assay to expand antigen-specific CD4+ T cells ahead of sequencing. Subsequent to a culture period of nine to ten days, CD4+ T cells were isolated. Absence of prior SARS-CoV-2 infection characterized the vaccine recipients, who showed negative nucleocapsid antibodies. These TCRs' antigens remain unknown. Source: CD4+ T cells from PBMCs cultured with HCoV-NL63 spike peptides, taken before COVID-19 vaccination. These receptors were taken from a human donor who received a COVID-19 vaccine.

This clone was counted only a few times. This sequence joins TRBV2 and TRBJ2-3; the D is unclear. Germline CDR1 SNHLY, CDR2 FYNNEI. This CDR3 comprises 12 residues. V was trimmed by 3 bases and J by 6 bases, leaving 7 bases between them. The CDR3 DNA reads TGTGCCAGCAGTGACCCCGGGGATACGCAGTATTTT. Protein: CASSDPGDTQYF.

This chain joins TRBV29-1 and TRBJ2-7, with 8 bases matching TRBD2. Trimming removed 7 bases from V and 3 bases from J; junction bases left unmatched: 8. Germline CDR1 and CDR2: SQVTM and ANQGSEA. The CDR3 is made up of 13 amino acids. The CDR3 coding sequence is TGCAGCGCCACCGGCAGCGGGGGCTACGAGCAGTACGTC. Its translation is CSATGSGGYEQYV.

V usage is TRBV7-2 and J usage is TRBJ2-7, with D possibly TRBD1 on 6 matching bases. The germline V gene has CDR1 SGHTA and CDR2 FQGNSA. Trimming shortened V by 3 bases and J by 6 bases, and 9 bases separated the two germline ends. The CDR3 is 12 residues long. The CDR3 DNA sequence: TGTGCCAGCAGCTTCAACAGGGCCGAGCAGTACGTC. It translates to CASSFNRAEQYV.

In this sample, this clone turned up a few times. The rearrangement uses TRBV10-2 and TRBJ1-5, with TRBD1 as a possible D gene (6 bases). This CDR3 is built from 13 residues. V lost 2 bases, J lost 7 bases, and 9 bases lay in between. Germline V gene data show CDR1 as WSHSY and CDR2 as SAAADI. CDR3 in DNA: TGCGCCAGCAGTGAGATCGGGGGCCAGCCCCAGCATTTT. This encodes CASSEIGGQPQHF.

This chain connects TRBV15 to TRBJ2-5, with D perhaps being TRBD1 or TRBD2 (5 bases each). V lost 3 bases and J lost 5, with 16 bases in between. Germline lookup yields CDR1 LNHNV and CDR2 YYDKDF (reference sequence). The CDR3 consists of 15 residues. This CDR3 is CATSRPGSFRETQYF. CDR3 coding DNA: TGTGCCACCAGCAGGCCAGGGAGTTTTAGGGAGACCCAGTACTTC.

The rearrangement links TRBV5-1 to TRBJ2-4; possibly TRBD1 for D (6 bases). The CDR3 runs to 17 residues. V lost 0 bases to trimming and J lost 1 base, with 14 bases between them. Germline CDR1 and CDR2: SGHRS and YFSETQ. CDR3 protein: CASSLAEFQGAKNIQYF. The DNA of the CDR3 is TGCGCCAGCAGCTTGGCCGAGTTCCAGGGGGCCAAAAACATTCAGTACTTC.

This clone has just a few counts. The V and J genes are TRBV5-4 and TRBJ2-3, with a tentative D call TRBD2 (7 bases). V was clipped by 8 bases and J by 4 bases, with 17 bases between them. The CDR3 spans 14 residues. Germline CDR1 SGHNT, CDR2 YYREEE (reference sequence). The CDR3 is CASSTKGGADTQYF. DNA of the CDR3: TGTGCCAGTTCCACGAAGGGGGGGGCAGATACGCAGTATTTT.

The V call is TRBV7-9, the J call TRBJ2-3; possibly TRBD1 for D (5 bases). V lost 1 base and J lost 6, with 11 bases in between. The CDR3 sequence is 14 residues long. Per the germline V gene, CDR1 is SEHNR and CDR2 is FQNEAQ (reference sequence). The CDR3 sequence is CASSLVDMRDTQYF. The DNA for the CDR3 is TGTGCCAGCAGCTTAGTGGACATGAGGGATACGCAGTATTTT.

The CDR3 spells CASSRPAGEETQYF. DNA for the CDR3: TGTGCCAGCTCACGACCCGCAGGGGAAGAGACCCAGTACTTC. The genes are TRBV18 and TRBJ2-5, with D possibly being TRBD1 (6 bases). The V end was cut by 4 bases, the J end by 3 bases, with 12 bases between. The CDR3 loop spans 14 amino acids. Germline V CDR1 and CDR2: KGHSH, LQKENI. The complete variable domain, with remaining parts taken from reference TRBV18 and TRBJ2-5, reads NAGVMQNPRHLVRRRGQEARLRCSPMKGHSHVYWYRQLPEEGLKFMVYLQKENIIDESGMPKERFSAEFPKEGPSILRIQQVVRGDSAAYFCASSRPAGEETQYFGPGTRLLVL.

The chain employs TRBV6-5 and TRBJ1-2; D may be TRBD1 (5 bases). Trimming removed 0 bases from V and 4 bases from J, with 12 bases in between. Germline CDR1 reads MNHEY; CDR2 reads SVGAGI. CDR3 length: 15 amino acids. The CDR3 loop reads CASSYSQGSSYGYTF. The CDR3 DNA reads TGTGCCAGCAGTTACTCGCAGGGAAGCTCCTATGGCTACACCTTC.

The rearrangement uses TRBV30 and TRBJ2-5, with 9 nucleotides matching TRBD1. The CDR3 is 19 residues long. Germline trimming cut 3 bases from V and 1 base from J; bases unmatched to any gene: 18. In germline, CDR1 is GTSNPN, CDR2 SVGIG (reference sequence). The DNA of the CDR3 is TGTGCCTGGAGGGGGCCCCGACAGGGGGTTCCTCCTAGCCAAGAGACCCAGTACTTC. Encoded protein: CAWRGPRQGVPPSQETQYF.

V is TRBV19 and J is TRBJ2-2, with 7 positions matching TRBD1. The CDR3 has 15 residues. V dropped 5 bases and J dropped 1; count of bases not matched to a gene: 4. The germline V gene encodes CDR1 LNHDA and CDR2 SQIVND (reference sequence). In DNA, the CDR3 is TGTGCCAGTAGTCGGGACAGCCGGAACACCGGGGAGCTGTTTTTT. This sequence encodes CASSRDSRNTGELFF.

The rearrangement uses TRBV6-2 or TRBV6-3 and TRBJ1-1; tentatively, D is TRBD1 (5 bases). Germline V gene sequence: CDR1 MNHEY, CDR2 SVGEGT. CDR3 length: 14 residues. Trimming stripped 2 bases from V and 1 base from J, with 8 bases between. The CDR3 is CASSYAGPNTEAFF. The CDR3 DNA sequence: TGTGCCAGCAGTTACGCAGGGCCGAACACTGAAGCTTTCTTT.

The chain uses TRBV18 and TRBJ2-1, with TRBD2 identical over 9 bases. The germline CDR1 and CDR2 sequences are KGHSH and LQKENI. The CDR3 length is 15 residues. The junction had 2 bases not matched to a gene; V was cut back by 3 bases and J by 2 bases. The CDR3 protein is CASSPLAGPYNEQFF. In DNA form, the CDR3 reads TGTGCCAGCTCACCCCTAGCGGGGCCCTACAATGAGCAGTTCTTC.

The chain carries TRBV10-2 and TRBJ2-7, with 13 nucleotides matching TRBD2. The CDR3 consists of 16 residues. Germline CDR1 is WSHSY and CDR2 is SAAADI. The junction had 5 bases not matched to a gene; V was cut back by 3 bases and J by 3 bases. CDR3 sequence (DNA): TGCGCCAGCAGTGATATCAGGACTAGCGGGGGCTACGAGCAGTACGTC. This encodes CASSDIRTSGGYEQYV.

CDR3 loop: CASCPSGVNTGELFF. CDR3 nucleotide sequence: TGCGCCAGCTGCCCTAGCGGGGTGAACACCGGGGAGCTGTTTTTT. The J gene is TRBJ2-2, the V gene TRBV10-2; 9 bases line up with TRBD2. CDR1 WSHSY and CDR2 SAAADI come from the germline V gene. The J segment lost 1 base and the V segment lost 8 bases, leaving 5 bases of the junction unmatched. CDR3 length: 15 residues.

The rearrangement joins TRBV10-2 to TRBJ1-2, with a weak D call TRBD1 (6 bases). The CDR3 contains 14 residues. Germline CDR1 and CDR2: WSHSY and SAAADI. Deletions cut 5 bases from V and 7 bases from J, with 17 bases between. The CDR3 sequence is CASSTGSTVSGYTF. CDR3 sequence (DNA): TGCGCCAGCAGTACAGGGTCGACTGTGAGTGGCTACACCTTC.

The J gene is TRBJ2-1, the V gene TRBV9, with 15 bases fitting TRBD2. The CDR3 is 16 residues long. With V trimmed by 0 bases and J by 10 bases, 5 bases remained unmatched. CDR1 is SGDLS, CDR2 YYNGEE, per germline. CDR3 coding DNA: TGTGCCAGCAGCGTAGCCGGGACTAGCGGGGGGCAGGAGCAGTTCTTC. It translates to CASSVAGTSGGQEQFF.

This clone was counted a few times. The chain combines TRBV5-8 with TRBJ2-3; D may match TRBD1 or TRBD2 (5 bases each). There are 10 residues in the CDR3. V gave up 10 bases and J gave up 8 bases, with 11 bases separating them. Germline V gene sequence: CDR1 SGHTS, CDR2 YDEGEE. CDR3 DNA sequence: TGTGCCGCGATTGGGGGTACGCAGTATTTT. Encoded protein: CAAIGGTQYF.

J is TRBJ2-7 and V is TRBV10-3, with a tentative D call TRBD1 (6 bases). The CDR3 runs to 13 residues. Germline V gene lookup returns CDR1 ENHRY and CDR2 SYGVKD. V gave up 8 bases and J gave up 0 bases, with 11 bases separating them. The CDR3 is CAIATGPSYEQYV. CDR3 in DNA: TGTGCCATCGCCACAGGGCCCTCCTACGAGCAGTACGTC.

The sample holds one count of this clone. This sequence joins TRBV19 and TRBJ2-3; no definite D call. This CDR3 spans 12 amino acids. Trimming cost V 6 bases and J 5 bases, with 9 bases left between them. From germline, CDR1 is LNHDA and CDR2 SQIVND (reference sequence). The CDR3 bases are TGTGCCAGTAGGAATCGCGGAGATACGCAGTATTTT. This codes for CASRNRGDTQYF.

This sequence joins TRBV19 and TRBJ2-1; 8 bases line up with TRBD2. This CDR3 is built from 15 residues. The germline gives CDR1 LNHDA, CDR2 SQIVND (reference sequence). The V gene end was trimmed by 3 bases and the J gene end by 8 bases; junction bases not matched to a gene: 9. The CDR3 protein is CASSISERGWHEQFF. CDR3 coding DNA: TGTGCCAGTAGTATTAGCGAGCGGGGGTGGCATGAGCAGTTCTTC.

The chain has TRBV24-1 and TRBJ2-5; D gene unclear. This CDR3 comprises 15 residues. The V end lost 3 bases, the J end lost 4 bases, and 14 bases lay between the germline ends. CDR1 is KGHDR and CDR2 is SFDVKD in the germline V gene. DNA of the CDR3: TGTGCCACCAGTGATCCTGGGGATCCGAGAGAGACCCAGTACTTC. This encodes CATSDPGDPRETQYF.

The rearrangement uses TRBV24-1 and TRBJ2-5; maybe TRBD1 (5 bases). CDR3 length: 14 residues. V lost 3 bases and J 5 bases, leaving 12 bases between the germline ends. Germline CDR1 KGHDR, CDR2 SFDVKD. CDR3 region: CATSDEGVLETQYF. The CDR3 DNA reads TGTGCCACCAGTGATGAAGGGGTATTGGAGACCCAGTACTTC.

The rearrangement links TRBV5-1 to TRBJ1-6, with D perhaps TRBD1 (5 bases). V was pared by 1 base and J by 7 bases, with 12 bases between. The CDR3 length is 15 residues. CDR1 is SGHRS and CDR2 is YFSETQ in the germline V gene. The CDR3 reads CASSLLPDKNSPLHF. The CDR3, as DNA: TGCGCCAGCAGCTTGTTACCGGACAAGAATTCACCCCTCCACTTT.

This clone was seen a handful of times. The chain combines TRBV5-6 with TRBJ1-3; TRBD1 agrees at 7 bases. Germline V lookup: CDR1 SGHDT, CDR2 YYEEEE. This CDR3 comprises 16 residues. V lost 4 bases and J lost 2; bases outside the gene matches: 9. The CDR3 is CASSTRYRGAGNTIYF. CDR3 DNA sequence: TGTGCCAGCAGCACCCGGTACAGGGGCGCTGGAAACACCATATATTTT. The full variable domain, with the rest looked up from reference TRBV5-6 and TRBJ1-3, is DAGVTQSPTHLIKTRGQQVTLRCSPKSGHDTVSWYQQALGQGPQFIFQYYEEEERQRGNFPDRFSGHQFPNYSSELNVNALLLGDSALYLCASSTRYRGAGNTIYFGEGSWLTVV.

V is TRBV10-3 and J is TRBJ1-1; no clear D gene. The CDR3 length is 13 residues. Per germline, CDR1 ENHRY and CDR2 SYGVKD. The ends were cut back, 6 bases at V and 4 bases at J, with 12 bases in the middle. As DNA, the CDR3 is TGTGCCATCAGCCTAGGGAGGGTCACTGAAGCTTTCTTT. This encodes CAISLGRVTEAFF.

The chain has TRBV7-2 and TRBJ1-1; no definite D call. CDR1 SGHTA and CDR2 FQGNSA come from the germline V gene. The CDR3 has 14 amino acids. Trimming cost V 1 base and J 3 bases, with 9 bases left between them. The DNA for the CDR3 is TGTGCCAGCAGCTTAGGCGGACTATACACTGAAGCTTTCTTT. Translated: CASSLGGLYTEAFF.

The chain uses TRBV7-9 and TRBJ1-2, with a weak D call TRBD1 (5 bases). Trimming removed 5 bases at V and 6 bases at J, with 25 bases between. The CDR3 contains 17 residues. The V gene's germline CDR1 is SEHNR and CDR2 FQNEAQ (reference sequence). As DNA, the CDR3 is TGTGCCAGCAGCCCAAGGCGCCCCCTAGCAGGGTCCAATGGCTACACCTTC. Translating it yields CASSPRRPLAGSNGYTF.